This T cell receptor (beta chain) emerged from a study of blood T cell repertoires in COVID-19. Turning to the study itself: The study drew acute and convalescent COVID-19 samples from the United States, Italy and Spain.

TCRdb's table, derived via immunoSEQ multiplex PCR, lists solely in-frame clones and lacks some. Of around 260,000 clones detected, 80% to 90% appear once; the ten largest clones hold about 10%. Per the germline V gene, CDR1 is WSHSY and CDR2 is SAAADI. Between the trimmed V and J ends, which lost 2 bases and 12 bases, there was a span of 5 bases. This CDR3 region has 10 residues. The sequencing input was peripheral blood. This sequence joins TRBV10-2 and TRBJ2-1; D is perhaps TRBD2 (5 bases). This clonotype was obtained from a woman between 65 and 79 years old with COVID-19, enrolled during active disease. The CDR3 nucleotides are TGCGCCAGCAGTGAGGAGGGGCAGTTCTTC. It codes for CASSEEGQFF.